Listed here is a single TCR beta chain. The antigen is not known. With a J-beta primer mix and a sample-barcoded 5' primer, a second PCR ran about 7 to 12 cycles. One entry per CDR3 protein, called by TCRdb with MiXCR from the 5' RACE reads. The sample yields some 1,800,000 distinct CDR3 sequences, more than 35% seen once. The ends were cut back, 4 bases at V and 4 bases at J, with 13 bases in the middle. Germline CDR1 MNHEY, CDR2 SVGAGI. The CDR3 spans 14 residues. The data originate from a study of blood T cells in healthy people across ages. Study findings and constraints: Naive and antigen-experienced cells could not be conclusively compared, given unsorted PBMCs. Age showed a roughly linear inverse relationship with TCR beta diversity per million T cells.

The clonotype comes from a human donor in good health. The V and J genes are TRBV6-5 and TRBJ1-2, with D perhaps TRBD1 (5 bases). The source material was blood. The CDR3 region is CASSSGTWGYGYTF. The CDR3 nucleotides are TGTGCCAGCAGTTCCGGGACTTGGGGCTATGGCTACACCTTC.